This T cell receptor beta chain is from a study of T cell responses to AZD1222 COVID-19 vaccine. TCRdb's copy holds only in-frame clones and misses some; the assay was immunoSEQ multiplex PCR. The table lists about 50,000 clones, approximately 85% of them singletons. The sample here was peripheral blood, taken on day 0 of MenACWY control vaccination. This sequence originates from an adult in good health.

The CDR3, as DNA: TGTGCCATCAGGACAGGAGGTCAGCCCCAGCATTTT. Encoded protein: CAIRTGGQPQHF. V usage is TRBV28 and J usage is TRBJ1-5, with 7 positions matching TRBD1. The junction had 6 bases not matched to a gene; V was cut back by 10 bases and J by 6 bases. Germline V gives CDR1 MDHEN, CDR2 SYDVKM. This CDR3 comprises 12 residues.